The clone carrying this TCR beta chain showed up just a few times. Authors' analysis steps: The assay estimated nucleated cells by amplifying reference gene primers. This table comes from immunoSEQ multiplex PCR, and its TCRdb copy is limited to in-frame clones, with some not included. That table furnishes V, J and clone size, whereas the DNA furnished D and trimming. The repertoire holds more than 110,000 clones, with approximately 80% as singletons. The entry originates in a study of blood T cell repertoires in COVID-19. CDR3 size: 14 residues. CDR1 and CDR2 (germline): MDHEN, SYDVKM. J was trimmed by 6 bases and V by 8 bases; bases with no gene match: 8.

V and J are TRBV28 and TRBJ1-5, with TRBD1 matching over 9 bases. Sample: PBMCs or T cells enriched from blood (not recorded which). This receptor was taken from a young woman who had been exposed to COVID-19. CDR3 residues: CASVGTGKFQPQHF. CDR3 bases: TGTGCCAGCGTAGGGACAGGGAAATTTCAGCCCCAGCATTTT. The variable domain in full, with the rest retrieved from reference TRBV28 and TRBJ1-5, is DVKVTQSSRYLVKRTGEKVFLECVQDMDHENMFWYRQDPGLGLRLIYFSYDVKMKEKGDIPEGYSVSREKKERFSLILESASTNQTSMYLCASVGTGKFQPQHFGDGTRLSIL.